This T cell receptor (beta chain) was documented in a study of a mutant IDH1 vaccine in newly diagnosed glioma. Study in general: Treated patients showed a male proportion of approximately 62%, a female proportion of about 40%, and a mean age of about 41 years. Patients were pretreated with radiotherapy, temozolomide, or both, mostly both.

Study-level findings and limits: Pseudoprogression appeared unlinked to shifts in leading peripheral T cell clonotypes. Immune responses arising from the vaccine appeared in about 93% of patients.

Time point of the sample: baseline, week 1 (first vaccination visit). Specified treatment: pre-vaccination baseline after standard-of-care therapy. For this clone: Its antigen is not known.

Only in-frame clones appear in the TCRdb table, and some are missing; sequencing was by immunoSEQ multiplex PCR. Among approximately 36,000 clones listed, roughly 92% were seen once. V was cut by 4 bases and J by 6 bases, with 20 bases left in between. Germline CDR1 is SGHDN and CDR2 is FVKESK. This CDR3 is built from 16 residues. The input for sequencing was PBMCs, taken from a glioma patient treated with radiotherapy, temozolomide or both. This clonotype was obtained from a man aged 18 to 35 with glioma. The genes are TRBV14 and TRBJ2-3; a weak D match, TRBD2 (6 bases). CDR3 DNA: TGTGCCAGCAGCCCGGGAACCGGGACTTCCTTGGATACGCAGTATTTT. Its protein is CASSPGTGTSLDTQYF.